This entry is about one T cell receptor (beta chain). Its antigen is unidentified. This sample is part of a study of shared clonotypes between healthy human individuals. Overall study results and limits: Donor clonotype sharing was expected to depend on sequencing depth.

Sequencing was performed with immunoSEQ multiplex PCR; in TCRdb, only in-frame clones are kept and a portion is missing. The sample records under 2.5 million clones, roughly 90% being singletons. Germline CDR1 SEHNR, CDR2 FQNEAQ (reference sequence). This CDR3 region has 17 residues. The V and J ends lost 5 bases and 4 bases, in that order; junction bases with no gene match: 9. The clonotype was recovered from a man between 18 and 29 years old in good health. Some clones in this sample may be carry-over from other donors' samples. V and J are TRBV7-9 and TRBJ1-4, with TRBD1 matching over 11 bases. Sequenced: naive CD4+ T cells from PBMCs. Subset meaning: CD45RA+ positively selected. The CDR3 DNA reads TGTGCCAGCAGCCCCCTGGGACAGGGGGATATTAATGAAAAACTGTTTTTT. Its translation is CASSPLGQGDINEKLFF.